What follows describes a single T cell receptor (beta chain). Its antigen is unidentified. V dropped 1 base and J dropped 2 bases, with 12 bases sitting between them. This CDR3 comprises 15 residues. Germline V gives CDR1 GTSNPN, CDR2 SVGIG (reference sequence). It was 5'RACE with constant-segment primers that produced the TCR alpha and TCR beta cDNA libraries, which carried sample barcodes and UMIs. One entry per CDR3 protein, called by TCRdb with MiXCR from the 5' RACE reads. In the table there are over 350,000 distinct CDR3 sequences, approximately 15% of which are singletons. This entry comes from a study of T-cell memory formation after mild COVID-19. Findings of the study overall: That cross-reactive memory joined was suggested by some responding clones appearing in pre-infection memory. Clones that contracted clustered mainly in CM and EM if CD4+ and in EMRA if CD8+.

Sequenced material: PBMCs or a T cell subset sorted from them (not recorded which). The rearrangement joins TRBV30 to TRBJ1-3; maybe TRBD1 (6 bases). The sequence came from a man aged 18 to 29 who had mild COVID-19 (a few samples of this study predate the infection). Cell type and time point are not known. CDR3: CAWSEIGTPGNTIYF. The CDR3 nucleotides read TGTGCCTGGAGTGAGATCGGGACACCTGGAAACACCATATATTTT. The full variable domain, completed using reference TRBV30 and TRBJ1-3, is SQTIHQWPATLVQPVGSPLSLECTVEGTSNPNLYWYRQAAGRGLQLLFYSVGIGQISSEVPQNLSASRPQDRQFILSSKKLLLSDSGFYLCAWSEIGTPGNTIYFGEGSWLTVV.